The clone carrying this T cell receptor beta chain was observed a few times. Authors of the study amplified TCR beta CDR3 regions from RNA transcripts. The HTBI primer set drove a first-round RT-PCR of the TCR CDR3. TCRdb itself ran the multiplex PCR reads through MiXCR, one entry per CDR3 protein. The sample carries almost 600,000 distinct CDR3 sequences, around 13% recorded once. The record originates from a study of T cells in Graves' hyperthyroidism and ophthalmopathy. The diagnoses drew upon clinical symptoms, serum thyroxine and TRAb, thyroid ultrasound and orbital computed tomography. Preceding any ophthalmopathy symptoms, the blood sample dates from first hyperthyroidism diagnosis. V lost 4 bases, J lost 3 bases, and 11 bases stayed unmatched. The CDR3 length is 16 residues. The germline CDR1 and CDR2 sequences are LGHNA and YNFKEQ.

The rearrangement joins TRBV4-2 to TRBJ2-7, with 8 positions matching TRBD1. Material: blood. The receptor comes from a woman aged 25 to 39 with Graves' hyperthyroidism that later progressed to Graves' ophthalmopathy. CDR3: CASSRGTGTGYYEQYF. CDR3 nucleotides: TGTGCCAGCAGCCGAGGCACCGGGACAGGCTACTACGAGCAGTACTTC.